These T cell receptor beta chains were read from a single sample in a study of blood T cells in healthy people across ages. TCRdb re-analysed the 5' RACE reads in MiXCR, keeping a single row per CDR3 protein. The table includes about 830,000 distinct CDR3 sequences, about 62% detected once. Source material: blood. Receptor source: a man in his thirties or forties in good health. Each CDR3 is given without its conserved first and last residue. Each record gives: J gene, V gene, CDR3 protein.

>TRBJ2-5|TRBV30
AWSLTGAETQY
>TRBJ2-1|TRBV11-1
ASSLQAVFNEQF
>TRBJ1-2|TRBV20-1
SARDHGTEPYGYT
>TRBJ2-1|TRBV29-1
SDVLTPVAYNEQF
>TRBJ2-3|TRBV7-8
ASSPRLGGPDTQY
>TRBJ2-3|TRBV6-2/TRBV6-3
ASSSGRFGSDTQY
>TRBJ2-7|TRBV7-9
ASSRTPDRDYEQY
>-|TRBV7-2
ASSLVRQYGTQY
>TRBJ2-1|TRBV5-1
ASSPLAGGLDEQF
>TRBJ2-3|TRBV12-3/TRBV12-4
ASTLGPGTDTQY
>TRBJ2-3|TRBV7-9
ASSVPGTVNFTDTQY
>TRBJ2-2|TRBV7-8
ASSSVAQNTGELF
>TRBJ2-1|TRBV2
ASSDGTSGGLSYNEQF
>TRBJ2-7|TRBV20-1
SATGTSGSFDYEQY
>TRBJ2-7|TRBV6-6
ASSYGQNYEQY
>TRBJ1-5|TRBV9
ASSVSGWQPQH
>TRBJ2-7|TRBV20-1
SASDSLAGPSSYEQY
>TRBJ2-1|TRBV7-2
ASSPEVASNEQF
>-|TRBV20-1
SARVLAGVNEQY
>TRBJ1-1|TRBV25-1
ASSDPYTEAF
>-|TRBV6-4
ASSDGPEGNEQY
>TRBJ1-1|TRBV4-3
ASSQGQGVENTEAF
>-|TRBV20-1
SATISASDYEQY
>TRBJ2-3|TRBV20-1
SARGLSDFYPDTQY
>TRBJ2-4|TRBV3-1
ASSQGSDWLAKNIQY
>TRBJ2-1|TRBV10-3
AIGSLQGNEQF
>TRBJ1-2|TRBV2
AERRPRAGFYGYT
>TRBJ2-1|TRBV3-1
ASSQGGLREQF
>TRBJ1-1|TRBV27
ASSGDRANTEAF
>TRBJ2-7|TRBV10-3
AISDRGTGYEQY
>TRBJ2-1|TRBV7-2
ASSRTSGGENEQF
>TRBJ1-2|TRBV28
ASSAHQGYGYT
>TRBJ2-4|TRBV7-2
ASSQLRGLGNTLAKNIQY
>TRBJ2-1|TRBV4-2
ASSQPGTSGTNEQF